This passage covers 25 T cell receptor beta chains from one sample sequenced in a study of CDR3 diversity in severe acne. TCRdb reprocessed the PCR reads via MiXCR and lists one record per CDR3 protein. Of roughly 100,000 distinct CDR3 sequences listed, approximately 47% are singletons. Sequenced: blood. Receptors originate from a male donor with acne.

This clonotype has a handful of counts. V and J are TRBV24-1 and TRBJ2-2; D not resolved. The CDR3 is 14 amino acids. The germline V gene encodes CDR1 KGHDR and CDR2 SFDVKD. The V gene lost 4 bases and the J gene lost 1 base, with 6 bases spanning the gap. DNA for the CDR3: TGTGCCACCAGTGACCTACAGAACACCGGGGAGCTGTTTTTT. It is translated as CATSDLQNTGELFF.

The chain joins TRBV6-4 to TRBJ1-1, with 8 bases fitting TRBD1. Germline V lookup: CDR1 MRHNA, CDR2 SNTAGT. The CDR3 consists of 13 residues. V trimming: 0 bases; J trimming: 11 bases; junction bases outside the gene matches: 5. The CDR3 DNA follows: TGTGCCAGCAGTGACTCGATTTGGACAGGGGCTTTCTTT. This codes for CASSDSIWTGAFF.

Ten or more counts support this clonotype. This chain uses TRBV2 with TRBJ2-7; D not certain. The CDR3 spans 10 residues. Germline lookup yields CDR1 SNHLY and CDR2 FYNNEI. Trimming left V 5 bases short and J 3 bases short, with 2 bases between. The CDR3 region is CASSSYEQYF. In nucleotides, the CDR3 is TGTGCCAGCAGTAGCTACGAGCAGTACTTC.

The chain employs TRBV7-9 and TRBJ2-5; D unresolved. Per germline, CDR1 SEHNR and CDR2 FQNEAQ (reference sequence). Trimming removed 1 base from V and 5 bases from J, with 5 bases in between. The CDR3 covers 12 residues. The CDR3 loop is CASSLDPETQYF. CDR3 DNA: TGTGCCAGCAGCTTAGACCCGGAGACCCAGTACTTC.

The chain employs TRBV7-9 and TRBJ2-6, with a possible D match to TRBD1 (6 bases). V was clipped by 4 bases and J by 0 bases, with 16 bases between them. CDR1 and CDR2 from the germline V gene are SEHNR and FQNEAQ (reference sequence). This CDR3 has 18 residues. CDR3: CASSSPGTPSSGANVLTF. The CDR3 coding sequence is TGTGCCAGCAGCTCCCCCGGGACACCGAGCTCTGGGGCCAACGTCCTGACTTTC.

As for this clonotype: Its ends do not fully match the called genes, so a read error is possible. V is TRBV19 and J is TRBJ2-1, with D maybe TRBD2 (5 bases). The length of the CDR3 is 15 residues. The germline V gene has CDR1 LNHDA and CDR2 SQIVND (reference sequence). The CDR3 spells CASGIDSKRVHEQFF. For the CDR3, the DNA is TGTGCCAGTGGTATCGACTCTAAGAGGGTCCATGAGCAGTTCTTC.

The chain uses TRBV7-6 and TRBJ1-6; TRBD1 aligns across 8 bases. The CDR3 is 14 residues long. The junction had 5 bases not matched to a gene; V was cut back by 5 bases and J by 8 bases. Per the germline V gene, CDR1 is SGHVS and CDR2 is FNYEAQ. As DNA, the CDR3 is TGTGCCAGCAGCCAAGACAGGGGCTATTCACCCCTCCACTTT. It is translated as CASSQDRGYSPLHF.

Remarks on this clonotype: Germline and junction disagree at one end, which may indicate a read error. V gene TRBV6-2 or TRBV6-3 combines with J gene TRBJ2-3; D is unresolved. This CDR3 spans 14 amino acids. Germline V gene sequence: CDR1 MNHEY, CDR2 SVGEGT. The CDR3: CVSTKPDITDTQYF. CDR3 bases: TGTGTCAGCACCAAACCCGACATCACAGATACGCAGTATTTT.

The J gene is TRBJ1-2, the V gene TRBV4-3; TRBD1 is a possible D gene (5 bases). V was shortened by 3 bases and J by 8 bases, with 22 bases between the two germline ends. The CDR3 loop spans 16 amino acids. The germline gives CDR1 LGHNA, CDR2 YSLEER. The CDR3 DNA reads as TGCGCCAGCAGCCACACGGGGACTAATGGTGGATCCGGCTACACCTTC. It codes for CASSHTGTNGGSGYTF.

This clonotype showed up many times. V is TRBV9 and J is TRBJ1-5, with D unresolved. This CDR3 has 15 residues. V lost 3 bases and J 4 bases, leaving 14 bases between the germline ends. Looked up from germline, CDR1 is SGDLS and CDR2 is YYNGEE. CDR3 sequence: CASSEGPSGNQPQHF. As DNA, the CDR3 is TGTGCCAGCAGCGAAGGGCCCAGTGGGAATCAGCCCCAGCATTTT. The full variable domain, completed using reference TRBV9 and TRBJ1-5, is DSGVTQTPKHLITATGQRVTLRCSPRSGDLSVYWYQQSLDQGLQFLIQYYNGEERAKGNILERFSAQQFPDLHSELNLSSLELGDSALYFCASSEGPSGNQPQHFGDGTRLSIL.

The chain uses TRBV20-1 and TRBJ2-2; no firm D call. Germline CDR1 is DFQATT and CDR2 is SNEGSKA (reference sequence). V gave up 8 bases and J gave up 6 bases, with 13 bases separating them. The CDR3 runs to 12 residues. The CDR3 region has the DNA TGCAGTTTAGGTCTTTTTGCCGGGGAGCTGTTTTTT. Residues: CSLGLFAGELFF.

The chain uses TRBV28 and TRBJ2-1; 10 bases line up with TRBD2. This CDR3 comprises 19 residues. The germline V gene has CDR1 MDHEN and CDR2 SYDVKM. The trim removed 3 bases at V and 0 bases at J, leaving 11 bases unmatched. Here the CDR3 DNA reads TGTGCCAGCAGTTTGACCCTAGGAGCGGGAGGGCCCTCCTACAATGAGCAGTTCTTC. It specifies CASSLTLGAGGPSYNEQFF.

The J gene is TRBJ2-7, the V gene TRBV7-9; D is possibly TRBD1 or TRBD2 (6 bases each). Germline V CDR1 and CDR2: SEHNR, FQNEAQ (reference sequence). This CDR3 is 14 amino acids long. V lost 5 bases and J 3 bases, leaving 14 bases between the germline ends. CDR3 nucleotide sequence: TGTGCCAGCAGCCCCGGCGAGGGGGGCTACGAGCAGTACTTC. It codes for CASSPGEGGYEQYF.

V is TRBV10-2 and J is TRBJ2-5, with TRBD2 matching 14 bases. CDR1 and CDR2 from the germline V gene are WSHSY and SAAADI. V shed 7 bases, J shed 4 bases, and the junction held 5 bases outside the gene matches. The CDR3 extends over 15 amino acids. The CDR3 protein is CASKGTSGSGETQYF. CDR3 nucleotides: TGCGCCAGCAAAGGGACTAGCGGGAGTGGAGAGACCCAGTACTTC.

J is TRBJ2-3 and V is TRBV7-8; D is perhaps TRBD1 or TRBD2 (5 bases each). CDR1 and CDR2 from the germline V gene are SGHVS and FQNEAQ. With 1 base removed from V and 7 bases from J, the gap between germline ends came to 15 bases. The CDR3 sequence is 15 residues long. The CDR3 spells CASSLVGAYAYTQYF. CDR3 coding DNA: TGTGCCAGCAGCTTAGTCGGGGCTTACGCATATACGCAGTATTTT.

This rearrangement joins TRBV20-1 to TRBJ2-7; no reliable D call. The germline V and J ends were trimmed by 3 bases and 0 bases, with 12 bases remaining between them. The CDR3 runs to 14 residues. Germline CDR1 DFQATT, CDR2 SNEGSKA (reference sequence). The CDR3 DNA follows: TGCAGTGCTAGGATGGACCGAAACTCCTACGAGCAGTACTTC. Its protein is CSARMDRNSYEQYF.

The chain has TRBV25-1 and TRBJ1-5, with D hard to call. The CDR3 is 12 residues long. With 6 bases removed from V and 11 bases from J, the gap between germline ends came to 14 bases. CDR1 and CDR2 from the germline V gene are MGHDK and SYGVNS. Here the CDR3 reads CASSLVGETQHF. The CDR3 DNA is TGTGCCAGCAGCTTAGTTGGAGAGACCCAGCATTTT.

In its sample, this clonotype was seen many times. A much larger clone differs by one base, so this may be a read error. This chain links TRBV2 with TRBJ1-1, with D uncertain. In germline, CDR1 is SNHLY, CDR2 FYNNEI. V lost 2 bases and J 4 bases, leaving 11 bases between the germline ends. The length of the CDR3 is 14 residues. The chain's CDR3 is CASSESGKSTEAFF. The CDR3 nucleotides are TGTGCCAGCAGTGAAAGCGGTAAGAGCACTGAAGCTTTCTTT.

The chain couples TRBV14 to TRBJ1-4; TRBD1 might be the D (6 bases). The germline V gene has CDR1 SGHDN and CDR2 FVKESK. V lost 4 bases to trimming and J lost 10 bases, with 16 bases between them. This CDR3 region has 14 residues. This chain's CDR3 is CASSRNRVRGKLFF. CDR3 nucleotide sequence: TGTGCCAGCAGCCGAAACAGGGTCCGTGGAAAACTGTTTTTT. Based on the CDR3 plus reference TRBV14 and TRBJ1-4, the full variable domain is EAGVTQFPSHSVIEKGQTVTLRCDPISGHDNLYWYRRVMGKEIKFLLHFVKESKQDESGMPNNRFLAERTGGTYSTLKVQPAELEDSGVYFCASSRNRVRGKLFFGSGTQLSVL.

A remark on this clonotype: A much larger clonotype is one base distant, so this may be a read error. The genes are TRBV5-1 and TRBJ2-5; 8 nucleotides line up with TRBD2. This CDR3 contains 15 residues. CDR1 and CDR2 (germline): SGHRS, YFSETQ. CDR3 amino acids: CASSPGGHYQEAQYF. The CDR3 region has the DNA TGCGCCAGCAGCCCGGGGGGGCATTACCAAGAGGCCCAGTACTTC.

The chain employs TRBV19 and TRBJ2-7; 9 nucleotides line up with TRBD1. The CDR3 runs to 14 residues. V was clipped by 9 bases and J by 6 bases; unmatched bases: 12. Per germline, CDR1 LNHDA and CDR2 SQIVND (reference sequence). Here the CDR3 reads CASRTGTGQVEQYF. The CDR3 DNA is TGTGCCAGCAGGACCGGGACAGGGCAAGTCGAGCAGTACTTC.

The CDR3 coding sequence is TGTGCCAGCGGGCAGGGCTATGGCTACGAGCAGTACTTC. This encodes CASGQGYGYEQYF. V and J are TRBV28 and TRBJ2-7; a weak D match, TRBD1 (5 bases). Trimming took 8 bases from V and 3 from J, leaving 14 bases between them. The germline gives CDR1 MDHEN, CDR2 SYDVKM. This CDR3 is built from 13 residues.

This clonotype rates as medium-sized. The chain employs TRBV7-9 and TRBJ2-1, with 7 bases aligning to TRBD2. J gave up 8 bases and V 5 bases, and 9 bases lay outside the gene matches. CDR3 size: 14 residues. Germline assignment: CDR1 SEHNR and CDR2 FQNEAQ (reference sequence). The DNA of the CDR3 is TGTGCCAGCAGCCTCCCGGGACTAAGAGATGAGCAGTTCTTC. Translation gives CASSLPGLRDEQFF. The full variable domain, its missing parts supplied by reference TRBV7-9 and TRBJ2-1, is DTGVSQNPRHKITKRGQNVTFRCDPISEHNRLYWYRQTLGQGPEFLTYFQNEAQLEKSRLLSDRFSAERPKGSFSTLEIQRTEQGDSAMYLCASSLPGLRDEQFFGPGTRLTVL.

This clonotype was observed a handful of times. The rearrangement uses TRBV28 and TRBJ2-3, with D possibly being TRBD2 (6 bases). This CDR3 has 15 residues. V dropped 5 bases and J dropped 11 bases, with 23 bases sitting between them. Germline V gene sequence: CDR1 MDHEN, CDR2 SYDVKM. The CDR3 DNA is TGTGCCAGCAGTCGAGCCGGGCGGGGCTACAATGAGCAGTATTTT. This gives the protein CASSRAGRGYNEQYF. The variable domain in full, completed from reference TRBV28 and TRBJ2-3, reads DVKVTQSSRYLVKRTGEKVFLECVQDMDHENMFWYRQDPGLGLRLIYFSYDVKMKEKGDIPEGYSVSREKKERFSLILESASTNQTSMYLCASSRAGRGYNEQYFGPGTRLTVL.

CDR3: CATSRPDRAANYGYTF. Here the CDR3 DNA reads TGTGCCACCAGCAGACCGGACAGGGCCGCAAACTATGGCTACACCTTC. V gene TRBV15 combines with J gene TRBJ1-2; 8 bases map to TRBD1. CDR1 is LNHNV, CDR2 YYDKDF, per germline (reference sequence). V was clipped by 2 bases and J by 2 bases; unmatched bases: 7. The CDR3 has 16 amino acids. Complete variable domain (other parts from reference TRBV15 and TRBJ1-2): DAMVIQNPRYQVTQFGKPVTLSCSQTLNHNVMYWYQQKSSQAPKLLFHYYDKDFNNEADTPDNFQSRRPNTSFCFLDIRSPGLGDTAMYLCATSRPDRAANYGYTFGSGTRLTVV.